This TCR beta chain appears in the sequencing data of a study of blood T cell repertoires in COVID-19 (TCRdb year 2020). Describing the broader study: Samples covering the acute and convalescent phases of COVID-19 were provided by collaborators in the United States, Italy and Spain. Where available, HLA class I and class II types were taken from metadata supplied by the sample provider and were not determined by assay-based typing. The sample metadata nearly always contained a de-identified subject ID, COVID-19 status, age in years and sex. The material from the prospective study consisted of cDNA or gDNA derived from T cells, B-cell-depleted T cells, or PBMCs. Samples were obtained from the ongoing ImmuneRACE study (first 160 participants) and from over 1,000 subjects provided by 6 global collaborators. A freely available public database, intended as a resource for researchers studying the immune response to SARS-CoV-2, is where the repertoires were released. Deeply sampled blood TCRbeta repertoires from subjects exposed to, actively infected with, or recovered from COVID-19 were included in the dataset. Overall study results and their limits: The quantity of clinical and demographic metadata differed by source and by participant and was supplied without curation.

CDR1 and CDR2 (LGHNT, FRNRAP) derive from the germline V gene. Taken from cysteine to phenylalanine, the CDR3 has 8 residues. Only the CDR3 region is kept as DNA, spanning 24 bases read in frame from base 1. Worth noting for this clone: It has no known antigen specificity. The junction departs from the called germline gene at one end, perhaps through a read error.

The immunoSEQ Assay, a bias-controlled multiplex PCR, was used to amplify TCRbeta CDR3 regions from genomic DNA. The published analysis was carried out like this. The number of nucleated cells in each sample was estimated by amplification of reference gene primers within the assay. Sequence reads were collapsed and filtered to measure the absolute abundance of every unique TCRbeta CDR3 rearrangement. For each sample, productive Simpson clonality was calculated by taking the square root of Simpson's diversity index across productive rearrangements. TCRdb obtained this table from immuneACCESS and retained in-frame rearrangements with V and J assigned. These tables miss some clones; where compared with another copy, unresolved V genes account for less than half of the shortfall, and the remainder is unexplained. V, J and clone size derive from that table, while D and trimming were established from the DNA sequence. Across this sample there are around 170,000 clones, with around 88% seen only once. The ten top clones hold 4% to 5% of the sample.

The collaborating institutions used their own protocols to collect whole blood in K2EDTA tubes. Collaborator samples were shipped for TCRbeta analysis as frozen whole blood, isolated PBMCs, or DNA extracted from either sample type. The sequence links TRBV12-5 to TRBJ1-2; no confident D gene assignment can be made. Sample: peripheral blood. This receptor was identified in a woman in her thirties with acute or convalescent COVID-19. The DNA is as follows: TGCGCCCCGGATGGCTACACCTTC. Translated, this gives CAPDGYTF.